The entry below gives a single TCR beta chain sequence along with its context. Profiled with immunoSEQ multiplex PCR; TCRdb holds only in-frame clones, not every one. The table lists 400,000 to 550,000 clones, roughly 85% of them singletons. The source of the sample is a study of shared clonotypes between healthy human individuals. CDR1 and CDR2 from the germline V gene are SEHNR and FQNEAQ (reference sequence). This CDR3 comprises 16 residues. V lost 4 bases, J lost 2 bases, and 5 bases stayed unmatched. The rearrangement uses TRBV7-9 and TRBJ2-2, with TRBD2 matching 9 bases. This receptor was taken from a woman aged 40 to 50 in good health. Some clones in this sample may be carry-over from other donors' samples. The sequencing input was PBMCs. CDR3 sequence (DNA): TGTGCCAGCAGCTCAAGACTAGCGGAAAACACCGGGGAGCTGTTTTTT. It encodes CASSSRLAENTGELFF.